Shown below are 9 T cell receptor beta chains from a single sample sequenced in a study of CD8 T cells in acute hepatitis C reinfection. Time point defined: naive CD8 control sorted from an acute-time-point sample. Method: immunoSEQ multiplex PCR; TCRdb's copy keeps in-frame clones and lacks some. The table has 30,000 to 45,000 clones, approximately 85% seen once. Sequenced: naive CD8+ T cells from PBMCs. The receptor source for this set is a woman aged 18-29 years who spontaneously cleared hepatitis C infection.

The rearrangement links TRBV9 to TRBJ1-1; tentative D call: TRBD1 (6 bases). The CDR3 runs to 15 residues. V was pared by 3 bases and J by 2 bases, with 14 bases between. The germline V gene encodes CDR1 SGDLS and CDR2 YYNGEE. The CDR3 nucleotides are TGTGCCAGCAGCGCATCAGGGGAGGAAAACACTGAAGCTTTCTTT. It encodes CASSASGEENTEAFF.

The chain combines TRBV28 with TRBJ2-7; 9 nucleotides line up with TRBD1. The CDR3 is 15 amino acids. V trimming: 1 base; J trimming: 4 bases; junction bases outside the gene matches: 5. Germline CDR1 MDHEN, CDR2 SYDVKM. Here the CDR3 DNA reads TGTGCCAGCAGTTTATTGGGGACAGGGTCATACGAGCAGTACTTC. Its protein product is CASSLLGTGSYEQYF.

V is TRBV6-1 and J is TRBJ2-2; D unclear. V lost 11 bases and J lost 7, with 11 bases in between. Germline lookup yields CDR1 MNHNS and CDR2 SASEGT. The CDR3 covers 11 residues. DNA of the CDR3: TGTGCCCTGAACCTTGTCGGGGAGCTGTTTTTT. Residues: CALNLVGELFF.

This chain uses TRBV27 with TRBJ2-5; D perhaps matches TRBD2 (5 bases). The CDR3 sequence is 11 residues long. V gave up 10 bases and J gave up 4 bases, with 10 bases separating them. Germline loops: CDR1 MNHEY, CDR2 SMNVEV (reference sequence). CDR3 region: CATNGGETQYF. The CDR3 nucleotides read TGTGCCACCAATGGAGGAGAGACCCAGTACTTC.

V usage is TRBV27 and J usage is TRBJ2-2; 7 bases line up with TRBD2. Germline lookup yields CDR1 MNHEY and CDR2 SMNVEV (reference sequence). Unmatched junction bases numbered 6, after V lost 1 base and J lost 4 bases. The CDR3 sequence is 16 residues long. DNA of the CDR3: TGTGCCAGCAGTTTATTCCCGGGGGGATCCACCGGGGAGCTGTTTTTT. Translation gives CASSLFPGGSTGELFF.

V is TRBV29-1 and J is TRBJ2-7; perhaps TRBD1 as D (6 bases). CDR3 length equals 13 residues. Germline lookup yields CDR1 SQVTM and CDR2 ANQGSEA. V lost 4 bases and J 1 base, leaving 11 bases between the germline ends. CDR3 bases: TGCAGCGTTGGTGGGGACAAATCCTACGAGCAGTACTTC. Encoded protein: CSVGGDKSYEQYF.

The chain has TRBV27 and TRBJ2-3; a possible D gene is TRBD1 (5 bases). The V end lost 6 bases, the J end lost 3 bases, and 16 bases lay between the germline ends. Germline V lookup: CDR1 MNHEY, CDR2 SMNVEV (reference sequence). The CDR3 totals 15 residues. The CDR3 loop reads CASSLDMETTDTQYF. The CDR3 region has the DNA TGTGCCAGCAGCCTGGACATGGAAACGACAGATACGCAGTATTTT.

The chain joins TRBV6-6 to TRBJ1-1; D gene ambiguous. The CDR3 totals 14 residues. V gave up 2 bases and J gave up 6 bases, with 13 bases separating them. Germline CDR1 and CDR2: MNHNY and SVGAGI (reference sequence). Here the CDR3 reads CASSYGVSSAEAFF. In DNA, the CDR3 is TGTGCCAGCAGTTACGGGGTGAGTAGCGCTGAAGCTTTCTTT.

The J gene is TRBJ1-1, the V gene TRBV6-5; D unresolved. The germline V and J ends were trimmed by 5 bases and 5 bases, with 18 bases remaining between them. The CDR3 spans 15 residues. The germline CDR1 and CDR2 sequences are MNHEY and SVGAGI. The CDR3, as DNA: TGTGCCAGCAGTAAACCCGTTGGAAGGAGGACTGAAGCTTTCTTT. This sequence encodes CASSKPVGRRTEAFF.